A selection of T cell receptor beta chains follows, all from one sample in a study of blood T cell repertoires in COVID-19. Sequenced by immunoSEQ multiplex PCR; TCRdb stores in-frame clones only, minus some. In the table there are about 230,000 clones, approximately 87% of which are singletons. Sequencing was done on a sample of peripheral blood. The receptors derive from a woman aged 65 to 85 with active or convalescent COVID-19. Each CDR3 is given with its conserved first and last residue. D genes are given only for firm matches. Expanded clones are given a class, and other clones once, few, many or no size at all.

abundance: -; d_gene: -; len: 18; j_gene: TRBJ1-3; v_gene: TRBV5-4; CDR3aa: CASSLDPAGAISGNTIYF; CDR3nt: TGTGCCAGCAGCTTGGATCCTGCAGGGGCCATCTCTGGAAACACCATATATTTT
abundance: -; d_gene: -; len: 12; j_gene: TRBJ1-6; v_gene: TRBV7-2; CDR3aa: CASSPLESPLHF; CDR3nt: TGTGCCAGCAGCCCCCTCGAGTCACCCCTCCACTTT
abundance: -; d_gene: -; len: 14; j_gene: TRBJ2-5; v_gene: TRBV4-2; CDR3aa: CASSQVGGKETQYF; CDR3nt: TGTGCCAGCAGCCAGGTGGGGGGAAAGGAGACCCAGTACTTC
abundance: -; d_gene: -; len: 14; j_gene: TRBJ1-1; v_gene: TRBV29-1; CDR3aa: CSVSYSLGSTEAFF; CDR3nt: TGCAGCGTTTCTTACAGCTTGGGTAGCACTGAAGCTTTCTTT
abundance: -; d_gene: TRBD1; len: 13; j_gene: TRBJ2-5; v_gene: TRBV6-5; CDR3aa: CATPGTGIETQYF; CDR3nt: TGTGCCACCCCCGGGACAGGGATAGAGACCCAGTACTTC
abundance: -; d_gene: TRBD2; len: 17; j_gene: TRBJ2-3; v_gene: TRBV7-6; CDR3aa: CASSLALGGGADGTQYF; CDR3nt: TGTGCCAGCAGCTTAGCGCTTGGCGGGGGGGCGGACGGTACGCAGTATTTT
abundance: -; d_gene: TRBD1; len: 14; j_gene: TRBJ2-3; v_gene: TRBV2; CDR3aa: CASSEDRGTDTQYF; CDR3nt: TGTGCCAGCAGTGAAGACAGGGGGACAGATACGCAGTATTTT
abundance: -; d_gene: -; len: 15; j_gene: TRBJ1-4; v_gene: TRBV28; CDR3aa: CASRPGGGRGEKLFF; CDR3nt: TGTGCCAGCAGACCCGGGGGGGGGCGCGGTGAAAAACTGTTTTTT
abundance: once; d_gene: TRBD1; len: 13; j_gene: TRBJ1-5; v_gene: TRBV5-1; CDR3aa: CASRGQPNQPQHF; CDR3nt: TGCGCCAGCAGGGGACAGCCAAATCAGCCCCAGCATTTT
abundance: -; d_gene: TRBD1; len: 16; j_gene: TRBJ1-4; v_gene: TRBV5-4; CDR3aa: CASSLALGQGNEKLFF; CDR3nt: TGTGCCAGCAGCTTGGCCTTGGGACAGGGAAATGAAAAACTGTTTTTT